This record concerns one T cell receptor beta chain sequence. This sample was taken from a study of blood T cell repertoires in COVID-19. Seattle patient enrollment occurred during active infection, with longitudinal follow-up thereafter. From germline, CDR1 is SEHNR and CDR2 FQNEAQ (reference sequence). The germline V and J ends were trimmed by 2 bases and 4 bases, with 14 bases remaining between them. The CDR3 totals 15 residues. Using immunoSEQ multiplex PCR, the repertoire was profiled, and TCRdb retains in-frame clones only, with some absent. The table includes 210,000 or so clones, 70% to 90% detected once.

Sequences were obtained from peripheral blood. This TCR came from a man aged 45-65 years with COVID-19, enrolled during active disease. This sequence joins TRBV7-9 and TRBJ1-1; no clear D. The CDR3 region is CASSLLMGLGTEAFF. The CDR3 bases are TGTGCCAGCAGCTTACTAATGGGCCTTGGCACTGAAGCTTTCTTT.